This T cell receptor beta chain was captured by sequencing in a study of cytomegalovirus exposure and HLA in healthy donors. Study-wide results and limits: Being productive about 90% or about 30% of the time was typical of most TCR beta V segments in an earlier analysis. Reportedly, a later analysis found an Asian-associated ancestry cluster had fewer N-insertions than the approximately 700-donor mean.

Comments on this clone: The target antigen is unknown.

Amplification used 60 Vbeta primers and 13 Jbeta primers. Profiled with immunoSEQ multiplex PCR; TCRdb holds only in-frame clones, not every one. The sample lists roughly 170,000 clones; under 85% were seen once. The ends lost 3 bases at V and 4 bases at J; junction bases unmatched: 3. Germline values: CDR1 SGHTS, CDR2 YDEGEE. The CDR3 spans 14 residues. The V gene is TRBV5-8, the J gene TRBJ2-1; 8 nucleotides align to TRBD2. Sequencing was done on a sample of PBMCs. The TCR comes from a woman in her thirties in good health and CMV-seronegative. The CDR3 DNA reads TGTGCCAGCAGCTATGGGACTAGGTACAATGAGCAGTTCTTC. It encodes CASSYGTRYNEQFF.